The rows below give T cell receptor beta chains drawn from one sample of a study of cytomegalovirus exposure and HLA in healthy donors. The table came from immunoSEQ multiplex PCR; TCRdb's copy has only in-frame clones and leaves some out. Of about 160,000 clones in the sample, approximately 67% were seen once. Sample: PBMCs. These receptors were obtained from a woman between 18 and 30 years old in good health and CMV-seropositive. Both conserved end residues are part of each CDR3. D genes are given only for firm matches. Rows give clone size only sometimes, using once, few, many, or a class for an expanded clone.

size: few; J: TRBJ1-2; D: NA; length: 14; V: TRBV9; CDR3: CASSPLGPSGGYTF; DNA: TGTGCCAGCAGCCCGCTAGGACCGAGCGGAGGCTACACCTTC
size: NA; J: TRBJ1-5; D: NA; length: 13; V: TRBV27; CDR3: CASSLLRDQPQHF; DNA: TGTGCCAGCAGTTTATTACGGGATCAGCCCCAGCATTTT
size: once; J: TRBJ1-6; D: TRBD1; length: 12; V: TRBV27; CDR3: CASRQGWSPLHF; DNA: TGTGCCAGCCGACAGGGCTGGTCACCCCTCCACTTT
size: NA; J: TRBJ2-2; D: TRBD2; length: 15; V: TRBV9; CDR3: CASSETSGVTGELFF; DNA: TGTGCCAGCAGCGAGACTAGCGGGGTAACCGGGGAGCTGTTTTTT
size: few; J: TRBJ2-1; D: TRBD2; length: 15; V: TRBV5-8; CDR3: CASSLDGRLYNEQFF; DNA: TGTGCCAGCAGCTTGGACGGGAGGCTATACAATGAGCAGTTCTTC
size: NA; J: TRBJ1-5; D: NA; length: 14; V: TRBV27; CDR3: CASSLYRADQPQHF; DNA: TGTGCTAGCAGTTTGTACAGGGCGGATCAGCCCCAGCATTTT
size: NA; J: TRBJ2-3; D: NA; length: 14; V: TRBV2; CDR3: CASSSVQSTDTQYF; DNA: TGTGCCAGCAGTAGCGTACAAAGCACAGATACGCAGTATTTT
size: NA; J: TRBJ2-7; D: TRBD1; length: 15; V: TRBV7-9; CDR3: CASSSPGTGGHEQYF; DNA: TGTGCCAGCAGCTCCCCCGGGACAGGGGGCCACGAGCAGTACTTC
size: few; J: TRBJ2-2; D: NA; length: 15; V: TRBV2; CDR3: CASILRDSDSGELFF; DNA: TGTGCCAGCATCCTACGGGACTCGGATTCCGGGGAGCTGTTTTTT
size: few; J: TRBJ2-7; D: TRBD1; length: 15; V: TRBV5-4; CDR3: CASSLGQGSPYEQYF; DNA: TGTGCCAGCAGCTTGGGACAGGGTTCTCCCTACGAGCAGTACTTC
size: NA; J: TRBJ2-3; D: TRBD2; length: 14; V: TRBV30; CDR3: CAWSIELAGGTQYF; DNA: TGTGCCTGGAGTATAGAACTAGCGGGGGGGACGCAGTATTTT
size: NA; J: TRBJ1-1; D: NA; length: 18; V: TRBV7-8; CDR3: CASILRTNRYAPSTEAFF; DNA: TGTGCCAGCATCCTACGCACTAACCGGTATGCCCCCAGCACTGAAGCTTTCTTT
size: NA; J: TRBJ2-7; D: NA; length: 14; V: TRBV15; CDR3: CATSRIGGTYEQYF; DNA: TGTGCCACCAGCAGGATAGGAGGAACCTACGAGCAGTACTTC
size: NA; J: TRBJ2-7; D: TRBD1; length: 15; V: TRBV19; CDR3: CASSATGTGPYEQYF; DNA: TGTGCCAGTAGTGCGACCGGGACAGGGCCCTACGAGCAGTACTTC
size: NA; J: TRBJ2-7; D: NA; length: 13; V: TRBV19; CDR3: CASAPAGGVEQYF; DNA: TGTGCCTCAGCACCGGCGGGTGGGGTCGAGCAGTACTTC
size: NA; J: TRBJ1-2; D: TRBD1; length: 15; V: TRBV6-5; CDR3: CASSYSGQGARGYTF; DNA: TGTGCCAGCAGTTACTCGGGACAGGGGGCGCGGGGCTACACCTTC
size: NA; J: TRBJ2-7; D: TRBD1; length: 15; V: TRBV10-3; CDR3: CAISTPRQGTYEQYF; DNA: TGTGCCATCAGCACCCCGAGACAGGGAACCTACGAGCAGTACTTC
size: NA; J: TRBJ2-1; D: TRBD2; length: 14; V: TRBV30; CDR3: CAWVGIAGSSEQFF; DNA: TGTGCCTGGGTCGGGATAGCGGGTTCAAGCGAGCAGTTCTTC
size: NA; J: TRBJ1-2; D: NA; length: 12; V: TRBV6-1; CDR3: CASSFEGVWDTF; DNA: TGTGCCAGCAGTTTCGAGGGAGTTTGGGACACCTTC
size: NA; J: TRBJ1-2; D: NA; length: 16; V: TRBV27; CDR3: CASSTINDSPNYGYTF; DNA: TGTGCCAGCAGTACCATAAACGACAGCCCTAACTATGGCTACACCTTC
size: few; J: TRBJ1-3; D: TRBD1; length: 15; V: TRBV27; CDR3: CASRGTGLQYGTIYF; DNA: TGTGCCAGCAGAGGGACAGGGCTTCAGTATGGCACCATATATTTT
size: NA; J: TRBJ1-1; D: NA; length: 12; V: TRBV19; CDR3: CASRHLNTEAFF; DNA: TGTGCCAGTAGACACCTGAACACTGAAGCTTTCTTT
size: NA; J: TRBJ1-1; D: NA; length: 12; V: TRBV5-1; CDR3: CASSLRDTEAFF; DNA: TGCGCCAGCAGCTTGCGGGACACTGAAGCTTTCTTT
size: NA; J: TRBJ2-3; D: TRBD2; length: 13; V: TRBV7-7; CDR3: CASSLDNRDYQYF; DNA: TGTGCTAGCAGCTTAGATAACCGGGACTACCAGTATTTT
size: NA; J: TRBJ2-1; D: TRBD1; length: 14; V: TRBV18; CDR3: CASSARGTYNEQFF; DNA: TGTGCCAGCTCCGCCAGGGGGACCTACAATGAGCAGTTCTTC
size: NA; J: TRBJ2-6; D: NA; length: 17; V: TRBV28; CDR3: CASSLAGQGPGANVLTF; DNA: TGTGCCAGCAGTTTAGCAGGCCAGGGGCCTGGGGCCAACGTCCTGACTTTC
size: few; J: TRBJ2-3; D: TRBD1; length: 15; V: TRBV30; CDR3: CAWGAQGASTDTQYF; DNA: TGTGCCTGGGGGGCACAGGGGGCTAGCACAGATACGCAGTATTTT
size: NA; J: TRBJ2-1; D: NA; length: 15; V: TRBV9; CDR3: CASSVDWREVNEQFF; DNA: TGTGCCAGCAGCGTAGATTGGCGAGAGGTCAATGAGCAGTTCTTC
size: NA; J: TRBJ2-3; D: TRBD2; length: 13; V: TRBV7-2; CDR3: CASSLTSGGQQYF; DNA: TGTGCCAGCAGCTTAACGAGCGGGGGCCAGCAGTATTTT
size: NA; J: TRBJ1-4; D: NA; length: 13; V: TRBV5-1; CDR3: CASRIATNEKLFF; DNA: TGCGCCAGCAGGATAGCAACTAATGAAAAACTGTTTTTT
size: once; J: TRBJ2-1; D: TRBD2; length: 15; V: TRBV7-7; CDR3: CASSAPSGGYNEQFF; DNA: TGTGCTAGCAGCGCCCCTAGCGGAGGCTACAATGAGCAGTTCTTC
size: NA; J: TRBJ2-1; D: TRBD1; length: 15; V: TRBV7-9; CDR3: CASSFDRGRSNEQFF; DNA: TGTGCCAGCAGCTTTGACAGGGGTCGAAGCAATGAGCAGTTCTTC
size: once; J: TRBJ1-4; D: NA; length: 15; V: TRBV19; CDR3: CASSMQGLPGEKLFF; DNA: TGTGCCAGTAGTATGCAGGGTCTTCCTGGTGAAAAACTGTTTTTT
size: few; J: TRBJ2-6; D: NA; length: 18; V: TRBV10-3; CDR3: CAISTIQGGLSGANVLTF; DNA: TGTGCCATCAGTACAATACAGGGTGGACTCTCTGGGGCCAACGTCCTGACTTTC
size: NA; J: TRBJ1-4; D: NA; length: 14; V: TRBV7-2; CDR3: CASSSGIVNEKLFF; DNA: TGTGCCAGCAGCTCAGGGATAGTTAATGAAAAACTGTTTTTT
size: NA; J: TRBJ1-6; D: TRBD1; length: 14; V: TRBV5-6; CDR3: CASSFGQGGSPLHF; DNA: TGTGCCAGCAGCTTCGGACAGGGAGGTTCACCCCTCCACTTT
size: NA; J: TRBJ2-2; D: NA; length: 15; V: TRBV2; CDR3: CASRPRGRNTGELFF; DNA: TGTGCCAGCAGACCCCGGGGGAGGAACACCGGGGAGCTGTTTTTT
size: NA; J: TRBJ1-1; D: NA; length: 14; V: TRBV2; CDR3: CASRLGQFLPEAFF; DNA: TGTGCCAGCAGATTGGGACAATTTCTCCCTGAAGCTTTCTTT
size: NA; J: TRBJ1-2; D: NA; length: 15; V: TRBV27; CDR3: CASSLGGEHNYGYTF; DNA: TGTGCCAGCAGTTTAGGAGGGGAGCATAACTATGGCTACACCTTC
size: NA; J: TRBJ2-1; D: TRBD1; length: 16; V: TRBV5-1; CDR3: CASTPRGTGVSYEQFF; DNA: TGCGCCAGCACCCCCCGGGGGACAGGGGTGTCCTATGAGCAGTTCTTC
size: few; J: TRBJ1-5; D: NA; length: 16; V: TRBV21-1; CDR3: CASSVRGQGASQPQHF; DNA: TGTGCCAGCAGTGTGAGGGGGCAGGGGGCAAGTCAGCCCCAGCATTTT